This T cell receptor beta chain came from a study of blood T cell repertoires in COVID-19. Trimming cost V 1 base and J 2 bases, with 9 bases left between them. Germline values: CDR1 SGHNT, CDR2 YYREEE (reference sequence). The CDR3 spans 14 residues. Sequenced by immunoSEQ multiplex PCR; TCRdb stores in-frame clones only, minus some. The data contain 100,000 or so clones, 75% to 90% of them singletons. This chain connects TRBV5-4 to TRBJ1-2; D gene ambiguous. Sequencing input: peripheral blood. This clonotype was obtained from a woman aged 80 or over with acute or convalescent COVID-19. CDR3 sequence: CASSLYPENYGYTF. CDR3 coding DNA: TGTGCCAGCAGCTTGTACCCGGAGAACTATGGCTACACCTTC. The full variable domain, completed using reference TRBV5-4 and TRBJ1-2, is ETGVTQSPTHLIKTRGQQVTLRCSSQSGHNTVSWYQQALGQGPQFIFQYYREEENGRGNFPPRFSGLQFPNYSSELNVNALELDDSALYLCASSLYPENYGYTFGSGTRLTVV.